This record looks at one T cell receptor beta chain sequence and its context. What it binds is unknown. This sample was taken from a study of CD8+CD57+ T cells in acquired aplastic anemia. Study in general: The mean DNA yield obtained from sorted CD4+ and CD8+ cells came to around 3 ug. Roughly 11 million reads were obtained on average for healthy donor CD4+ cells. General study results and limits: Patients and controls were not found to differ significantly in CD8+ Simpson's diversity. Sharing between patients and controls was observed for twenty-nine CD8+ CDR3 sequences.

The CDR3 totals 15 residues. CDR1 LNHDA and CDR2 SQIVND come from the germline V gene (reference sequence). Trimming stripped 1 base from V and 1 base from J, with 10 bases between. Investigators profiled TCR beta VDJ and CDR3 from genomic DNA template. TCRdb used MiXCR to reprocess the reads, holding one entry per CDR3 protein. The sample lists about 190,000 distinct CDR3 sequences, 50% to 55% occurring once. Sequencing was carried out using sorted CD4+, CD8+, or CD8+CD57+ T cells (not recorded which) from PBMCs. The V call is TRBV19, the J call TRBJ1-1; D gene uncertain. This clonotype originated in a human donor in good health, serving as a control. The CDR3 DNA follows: TGTGCCAGTAGTATAGGCCCCCCCGGGAACACTGAAGCTTTCTTT. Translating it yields CASSIGPPGNTEAFF.